Presented here are 10 T cell receptor beta chains from one specimen sequenced in a study of regulatory T cells in long-lasting Graves disease. With iRepertoire HTBI primers and Arm-PCR of CDR3 regions, TCR beta libraries were built. TCRdb re-called the multiplex PCR reads with MiXCR, one entry per CDR3 protein. The sample records under 500,000 distinct CDR3 sequences, roughly 15% being singletons. Described time point: newly diagnosed GD, antithyroid drugs for less than 3 months. Generation of the TCR library employed RNA extracted from PBMCs. These sequences were also reported in another study, on T cells in Graves' hyperthyroidism and ophthalmopathy.

The input for sequencing was peripheral blood mononuclear cells (PBMCs), taken at new diagnosis, from a patient treated with antithyroid drugs. Receptor source: a woman aged 25-40 years with Graves disease.

This clonotype appeared many times. The V gene is TRBV20-1, the J gene TRBJ1-1; possibly TRBD1 for D (5 bases). The V end was cut by 3 bases, the J end by 0 bases, with 17 bases between. Per the germline V gene, CDR1 is DFQATT and CDR2 is SNEGSKA (reference sequence). The CDR3 totals 16 residues. CDR3 amino acids: CSASLPAGTMNTEAFF. DNA of the CDR3: TGCAGTGCTAGTCTTCCGGCAGGGACCATGAACACTGAAGCTTTCTTT.

This clonotype occurred many times. This chain uses TRBV20-1 with TRBJ2-1, with a possible D match to TRBD2 (6 bases). The CDR3 is 15 amino acids. The germline CDR1 and CDR2 sequences are DFQATT and SNEGSKA (reference sequence). The V and J ends lost 2 bases and 4 bases respectively, with 15 bases between them. CDR3 bases: TGCAGTGCTAGACTGACTAGGCGGACATACAATGAGCAGTTCTTC. It encodes CSARLTRRTYNEQFF.

In its sample, this clonotype was seen many times. This chain uses TRBV27 with TRBJ2-5; D is undetermined. The CDR3 is 18 amino acids. The V end lost 6 bases, the J end lost 2 bases, and 25 bases lay between the germline ends. CDR1 and CDR2 from the germline V gene are MNHEY and SMNVEV (reference sequence). DNA for the CDR3: TGTGCCAGCAGCCGCCAATATCCCTCAAGGGTGAAGCAAGAGACCCAGTACTTC. Translating it yields CASSRQYPSRVKQETQYF.

This clonotype was seen repeatedly, ten times or more. The V and J genes are TRBV15 and TRBJ1-6; D is unresolved. The CDR3 length is 17 residues. Per the germline V gene, CDR1 is LNHNV and CDR2 is YYDKDF (reference sequence). V gave up 1 base and J gave up 9 bases, with 19 bases separating them. Here the CDR3 DNA reads TGTGCCACCAGCAGAGCGCGGGGAGACGGGGTTGGTTCACCCCTCCACTTT. Its translation is CATSRARGDGVGSPLHF.

This clonotype was counted at least ten times. The chain employs TRBV24-1 and TRBJ2-1; possibly TRBD1 for D (6 bases). The end of the DNA fits TRBJ2-5 better, so the J call may be wrong. The CDR3 is 15 amino acids. Germline-derived CDR1 and CDR2 are KGHDR and SFDVKD. The CDR3 DNA follows: TGTGCCACCAGTGTGGGGCAGGGGAACGTAGGGACCCAGTACTTC. Its translation is CATSVGQGNVGTQYF.

The V and J genes are TRBV12-3 or TRBV12-4 and TRBJ2-5; 11 bases are shared with TRBD2. The CDR3 runs 17 residues. The V and J ends lost 2 bases and 2 bases, in that order; junction bases with no gene match: 7. CDR3 region: CASSLLGLAGGQETQYF. The CDR3 coding sequence is TGTGCCAGCAGTTTATTAGGTCTAGCGGGAGGTCAAGAGACCCAGTACTTC.

At least ten counts were recorded for this clonotype. The V gene is TRBV28, the J gene TRBJ1-2, with D maybe TRBD1 (5 bases). V was cut by 8 bases and J by 8 bases, with 18 bases left in between. Germline-derived CDR1 and CDR2 are MDHEN and SYDVKM. The CDR3 contains 13 residues. CDR3 protein: CASRRGQEIGYTF. The CDR3 region has the DNA TGTGCCAGCCGGAGGGGCCAGGAGATCGGCTACACCTTC.

The rearrangement links TRBV3-1 to TRBJ2-1, with TRBD2 identical over 10 bases. The ends lost 3 bases at V and 14 bases at J; junction bases unmatched: 16. The CDR3 sequence is 16 residues long. CDR1 and CDR2 from the germline V gene are LGHDT and YNNKEL (reference sequence). The DNA for the CDR3 is TGTGCCAGCAGCCAGACTAGCGGGCTGGGAAAAAAGAGGAAGTTCTTC. It is translated as CASSQTSGLGKKRKFF.

This clonotype was seen repeatedly, ten times or more. This chain links TRBV6-5 with TRBJ2-1; D is ambiguous. This CDR3 has 19 amino acids. Trimming left V 0 bases short and J 0 bases short, with 18 bases between. Germline CDR1 is MNHEY and CDR2 is SVGAGI. CDR3 sequence (DNA): TGTGCCAGCAGTTACTCGATAGGCCGGACCGGCAGCTCCTACAATGAGCAGTTCTTC. It specifies CASSYSIGRTGSSYNEQFF.

This clonotype occurred many times. The V and J genes are TRBV9 and TRBJ1-1; TRBD1 is a possible D gene (5 bases). The CDR3 extends over 15 amino acids. CDR1 is SGDLS and CDR2 is YYNGEE in the germline V gene. The V end was cut by 0 bases, the J end by 0 bases, with 9 bases between. CDR3 in DNA: TGTGCCAGCAGCGTAGGCAAGGGGATGAACACTGAAGCTTTCTTT. Translated: CASSVGKGMNTEAFF.